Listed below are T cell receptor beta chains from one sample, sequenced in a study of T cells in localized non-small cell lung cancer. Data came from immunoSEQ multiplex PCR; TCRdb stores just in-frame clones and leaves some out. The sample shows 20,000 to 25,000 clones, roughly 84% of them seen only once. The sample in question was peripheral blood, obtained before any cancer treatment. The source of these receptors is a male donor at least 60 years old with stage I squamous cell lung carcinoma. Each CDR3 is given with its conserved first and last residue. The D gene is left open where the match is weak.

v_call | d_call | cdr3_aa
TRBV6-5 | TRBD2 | CASSSGSGGAYEQYF
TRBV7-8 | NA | CASSLSGRRGTKNIQYF
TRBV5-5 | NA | CASSLGPSDAETQYF
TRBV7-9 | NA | CASSFSGDSPLHF
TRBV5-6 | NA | CASSLVPSSADTQYF
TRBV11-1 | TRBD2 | CASSPQLLAGGYNEQFF
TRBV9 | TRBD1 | CASSNRDRVTDTQYF
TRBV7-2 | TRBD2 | CASRLTSGGADTGELFF
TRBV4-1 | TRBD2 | CASSQRLTAGGKADTQYF
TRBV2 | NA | CASSGTLGANYGYTF
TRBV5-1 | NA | CASSLFDAYEQYF
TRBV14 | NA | CASSQENRLNSPLHF
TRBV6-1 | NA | CASSESREGYTF
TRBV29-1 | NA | CSVEVVQATEAFF
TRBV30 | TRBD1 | CAWTRDRPYGYTF
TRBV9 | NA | CASSVDDQGVSGNTIYF
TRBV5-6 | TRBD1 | CASSEIPGQGARKYF
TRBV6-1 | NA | CASSEGREVGTEAFF
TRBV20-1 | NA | CSARSAAFYTF
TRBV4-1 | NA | CASSQGYGTPSTDTQYF
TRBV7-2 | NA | CASSGSIGTPLHF
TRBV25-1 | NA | CASWRTDGPTNEKLFF
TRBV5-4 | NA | CASSLASGSENSPLHF
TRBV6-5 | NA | CASSYSAGVGTEAFF
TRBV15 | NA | CATSRTGATNEKLFF
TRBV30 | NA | CAWRGGTHGYTF
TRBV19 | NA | CASSLIRNSGNTIYF
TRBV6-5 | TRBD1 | CASSHSTGGRTEAFF
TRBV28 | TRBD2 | CASSPIAGWVQYF
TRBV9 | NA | CASSVANPSWAPDGYTF
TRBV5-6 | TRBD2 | CASSQGREGYEQYF
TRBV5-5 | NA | CASSLGMGRQPQHF
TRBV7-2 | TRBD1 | CASSPRDRGNGYTF
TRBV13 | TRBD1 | CASSLQGLGGYTF
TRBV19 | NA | CAIGDSSNQPQHF
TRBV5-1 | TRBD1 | CASSNLRGHQTVNEQFF
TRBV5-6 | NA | CASSLGRLRGGYTF
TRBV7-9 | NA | CASSFTDTQYF
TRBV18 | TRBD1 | CASSSTGVTDTQYF